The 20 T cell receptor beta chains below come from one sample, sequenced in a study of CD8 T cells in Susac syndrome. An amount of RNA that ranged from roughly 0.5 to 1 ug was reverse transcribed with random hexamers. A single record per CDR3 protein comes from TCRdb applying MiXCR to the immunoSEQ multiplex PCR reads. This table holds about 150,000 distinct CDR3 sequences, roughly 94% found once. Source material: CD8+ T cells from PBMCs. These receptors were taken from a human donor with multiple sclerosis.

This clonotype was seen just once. The CDR3 protein is CASSFWAGQQETQYF. As DNA, the CDR3 is TGTGCCAGCAGCTTCTGGGCAGGACAACAAGAGACCCAGTACTTC. The genes are TRBV7-9 and TRBJ2-5; D possibly corresponds to TRBD1 (5 bases). The CDR3 is 15 amino acids. Germline-derived CDR1 and CDR2 are SEHNR and FQNEAQ (reference sequence). V gave up 3 bases and J gave up 2 bases, with 13 bases separating them.

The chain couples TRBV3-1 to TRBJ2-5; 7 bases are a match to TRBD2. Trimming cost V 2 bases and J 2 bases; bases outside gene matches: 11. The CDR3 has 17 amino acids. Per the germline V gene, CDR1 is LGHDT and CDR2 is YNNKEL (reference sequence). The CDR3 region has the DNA TGTGCCAGCAGCCAACGAGCAAGCGGGGTCGCACAAGAGACCCAGTACTTC. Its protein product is CASSQRASGVAQETQYF.

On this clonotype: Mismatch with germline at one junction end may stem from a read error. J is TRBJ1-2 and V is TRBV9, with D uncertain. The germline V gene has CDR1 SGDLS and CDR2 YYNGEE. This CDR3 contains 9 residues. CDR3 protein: CASSLRGPF. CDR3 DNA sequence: TGTGCCAGCAGCTTACGTGGACCCTTC.

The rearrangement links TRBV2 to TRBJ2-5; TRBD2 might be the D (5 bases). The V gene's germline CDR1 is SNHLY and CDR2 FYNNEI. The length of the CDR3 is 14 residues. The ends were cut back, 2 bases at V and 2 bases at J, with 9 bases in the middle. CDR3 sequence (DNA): TGTGCCAGCAGTGAACCAGCGGAACAAGAGACCCAGTACTTC. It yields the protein CASSEPAEQETQYF.

CDR3 coding DNA: TGTGCCAGCAGTATGCGGACAGGGGAAGCTTTCTTT. It yields the protein CASSMRTGEAFF. The chain combines TRBV27 with TRBJ1-1, with 8 positions matching TRBD1. The CDR3 extends over 12 amino acids. Germline assignment: CDR1 MNHEY and CDR2 SMNVEV (reference sequence). V was clipped by 5 bases and J by 8 bases; unmatched bases: 4.

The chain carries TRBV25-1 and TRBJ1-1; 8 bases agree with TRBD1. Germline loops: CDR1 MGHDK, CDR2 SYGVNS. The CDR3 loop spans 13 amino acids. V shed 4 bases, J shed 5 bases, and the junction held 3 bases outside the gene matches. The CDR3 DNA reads TGTGCCAGCAGTGGAGACAGGGGAACTGAAGCTTTCTTT. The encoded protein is CASSGDRGTEAFF.

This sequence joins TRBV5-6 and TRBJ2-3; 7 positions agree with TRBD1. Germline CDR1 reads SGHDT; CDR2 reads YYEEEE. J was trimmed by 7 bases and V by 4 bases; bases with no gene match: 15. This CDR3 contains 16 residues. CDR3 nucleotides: TGTGCCAGCAGCCGACGACAGGGCATTCCACGATATACGCAGTATTTT. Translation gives CASSRRQGIPRYTQYF.

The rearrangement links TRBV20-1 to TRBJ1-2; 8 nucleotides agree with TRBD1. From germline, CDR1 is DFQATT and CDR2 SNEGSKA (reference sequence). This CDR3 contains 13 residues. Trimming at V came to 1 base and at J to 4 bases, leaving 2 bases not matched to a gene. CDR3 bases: TGCAGTGCTAGAGGGGACAGGTCCTATGGCTACACCTTC. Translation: CSARGDRSYGYTF.

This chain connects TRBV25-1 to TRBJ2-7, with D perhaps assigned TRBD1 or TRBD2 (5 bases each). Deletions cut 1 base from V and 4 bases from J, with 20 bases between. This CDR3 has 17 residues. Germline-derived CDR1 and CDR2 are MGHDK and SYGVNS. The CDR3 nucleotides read TGTGCCAGCAGTGAATGGGAAGGGACGGGGTTGGGTTACGAGCAGTACTTC. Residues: CASSEWEGTGLGYEQYF.

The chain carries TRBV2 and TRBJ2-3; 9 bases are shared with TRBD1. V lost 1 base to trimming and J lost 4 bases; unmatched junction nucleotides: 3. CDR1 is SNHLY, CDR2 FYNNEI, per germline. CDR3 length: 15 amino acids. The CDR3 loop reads CASSEVGQGPDTQYF. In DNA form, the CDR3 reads TGTGCCAGCAGTGAAGTCGGACAGGGGCCAGATACGCAGTATTTT.

CDR3 in amino acids: CSARALRVGELNEQFF. The DNA for the CDR3 is TGCAGTGCTAGAGCCCTTCGAGTTGGGGAATTGAATGAGCAGTTCTTC. This chain joins TRBV20-1 and TRBJ2-1, with D hard to call. V lost 1 base and J lost 7, with 20 bases in between. Germline CDR1 and CDR2: DFQATT and SNEGSKA (reference sequence). This CDR3 contains 16 residues.

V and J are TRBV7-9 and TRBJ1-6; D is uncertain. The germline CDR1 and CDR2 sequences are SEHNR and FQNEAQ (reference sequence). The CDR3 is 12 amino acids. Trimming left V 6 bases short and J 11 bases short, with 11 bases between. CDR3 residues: CASRQPGTPLHF. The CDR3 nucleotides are TGTGCCAGCAGGCAACCGGGGACACCCCTCCACTTT.

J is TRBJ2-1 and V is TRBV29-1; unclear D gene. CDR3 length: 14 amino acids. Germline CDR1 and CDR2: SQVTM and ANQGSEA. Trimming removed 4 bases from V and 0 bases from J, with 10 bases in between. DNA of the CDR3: TGCAGCGTTGTGGATGCAAGCTCCTACAATGAGCAGTTCTTC. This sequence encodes CSVVDASSYNEQFF.

The CDR3 sequence: CASSPKRADQETQYF. In DNA, the CDR3 is TGTGCCAGCAGCCCGAAGAGGGCGGATCAAGAGACCCAGTACTTC. The J gene is TRBJ2-5, the V gene TRBV7-9; possible D gene TRBD2, 5 bases. This CDR3 contains 15 residues. Germline CDR1 SEHNR, CDR2 FQNEAQ (reference sequence). V gave up 5 bases and J gave up 2 bases, with 15 bases separating them.

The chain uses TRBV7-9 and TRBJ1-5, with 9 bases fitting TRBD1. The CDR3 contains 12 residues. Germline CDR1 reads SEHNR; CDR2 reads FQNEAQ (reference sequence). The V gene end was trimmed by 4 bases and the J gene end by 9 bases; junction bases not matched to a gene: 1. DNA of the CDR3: TGTGCCAGCAGCTCGGGACAGGGGCCCCAGCATTTT. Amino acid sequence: CASSSGQGPQHF.

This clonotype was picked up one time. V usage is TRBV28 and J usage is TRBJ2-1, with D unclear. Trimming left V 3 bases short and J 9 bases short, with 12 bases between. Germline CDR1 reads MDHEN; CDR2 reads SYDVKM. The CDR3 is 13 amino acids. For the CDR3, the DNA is TGTGCCAGCAGTTTTCGGGCGACAACTGAGCAGTTCTTC. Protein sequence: CASSFRATTEQFF.

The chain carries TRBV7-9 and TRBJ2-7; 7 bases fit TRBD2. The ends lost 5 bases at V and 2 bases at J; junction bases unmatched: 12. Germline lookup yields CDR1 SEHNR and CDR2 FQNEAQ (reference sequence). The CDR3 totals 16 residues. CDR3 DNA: TGTGCCAGCAGCGAGGCCGGGACTACCAGAACCTACGAGCAGTACTTC. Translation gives CASSEAGTTRTYEQYF.

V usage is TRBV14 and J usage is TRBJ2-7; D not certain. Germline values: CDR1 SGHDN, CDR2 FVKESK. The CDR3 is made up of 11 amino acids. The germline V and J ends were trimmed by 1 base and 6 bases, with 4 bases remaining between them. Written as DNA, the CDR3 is TGTGCCAGCAGCCAAGGGATCGAGCAGTACTTC. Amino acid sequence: CASSQGIEQYF.

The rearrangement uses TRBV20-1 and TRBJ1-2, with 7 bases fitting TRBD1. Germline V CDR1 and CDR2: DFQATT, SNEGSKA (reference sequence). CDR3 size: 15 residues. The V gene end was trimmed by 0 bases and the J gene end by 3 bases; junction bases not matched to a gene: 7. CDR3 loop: CSARDPRDSHYGYTF. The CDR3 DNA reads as TGCAGTGCTAGAGACCCCCGGGACAGTCACTATGGCTACACCTTC.

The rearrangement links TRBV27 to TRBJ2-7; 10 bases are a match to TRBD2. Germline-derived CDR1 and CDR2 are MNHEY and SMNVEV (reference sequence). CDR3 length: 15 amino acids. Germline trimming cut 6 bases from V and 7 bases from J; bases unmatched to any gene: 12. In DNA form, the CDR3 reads TGTGCCAGCAGCCCGGGGGTAGCGGGGGGTCGAGAGCAGTACTTC. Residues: CASSPGVAGGREQYF.